One sample yielded the 21 T cell receptor beta chains listed below, sequenced in a study of cytomegalovirus exposure and HLA in healthy donors. PCR used 60 Vbeta primers and 13 Jbeta primers. The assay was immunoSEQ multiplex PCR, and TCRdb's table has in-frame clones only and misses some. The data show around 170,000 clones, approximately 79% seen once. The sample consisted of PBMCs. The source is a middle-aged man in good health and CMV-seropositive.

The chain uses TRBV10-3 and TRBJ2-7; 9 bases are a match to TRBD1. Germline V gene lookup returns CDR1 ENHRY and CDR2 SYGVKD. The CDR3 length is 15 residues. J lost 1 base, V lost 2 bases, and 3 bases had no gene match. For the CDR3, the DNA is TGTGCCATCAGTGAGCCCGGACAGGGGTCCTACGAGCAGTACTTC. Translation: CAISEPGQGSYEQYF.

This clone was picked up one time. The J gene is TRBJ1-3, the V gene TRBV15; D may be TRBD1 (5 bases). Germline V gene sequence: CDR1 LNHNV, CDR2 YYDKDF (reference sequence). The germline V and J ends were trimmed by 0 bases and 0 bases, with 6 bases remaining between them. This CDR3 contains 15 residues. The CDR3 nucleotides read TGTGCCACCAGCAGAGACAGGGACTCTGGAAACACCATATATTTT. This sequence encodes CATSRDRDSGNTIYF.

The rearrangement uses TRBV10-3 and TRBJ1-3, with D maybe TRBD1 (5 bases). Trimming stripped 11 bases from V and 0 bases from J, with 11 bases between. CDR3 size: 13 residues. CDR1 ENHRY and CDR2 SYGVKD come from the germline V gene. The chain's CDR3 is CASGVSSGNTIYF. In DNA form, the CDR3 reads TGTGCCTCGGGGGTCTCCTCTGGAAACACCATATATTTT.

This chain connects TRBV5-1 to TRBJ1-1; possibly TRBD1 for D (6 bases). The CDR3 spans 13 residues. The germline V gene has CDR1 SGHRS and CDR2 YFSETQ. Trimming removed 4 bases from V and 2 bases from J, with 9 bases in between. The CDR3 DNA follows: TGCGCCAGCAGCAAGGGGGTCAACACTGAAGCTTTCTTT. Translated: CASSKGVNTEAFF.

The chain has TRBV6-1 and TRBJ2-7; TRBD1 matches 8 bases. The CDR3 loop spans 15 amino acids. The V gene's germline CDR1 is MNHNS and CDR2 SASEGT. The ends lost 2 bases at V and 7 bases at J; junction bases unmatched: 10. The CDR3 is CASSEQGQAFREQYF. As DNA, the CDR3 is TGTGCCAGCAGTGAACAGGGACAGGCTTTTCGGGAGCAGTACTTC.

The chain has TRBV15 and TRBJ1-5; 7 bases match TRBD1. Per germline, CDR1 LNHNV and CDR2 YYDKDF (reference sequence). J was trimmed by 0 bases and V by 5 bases; bases with no gene match: 7. The CDR3 has 16 amino acids. CDR3 DNA sequence: TGTGCCACCAGCGGGGGACAGACTTATAGCAATCAGCCCCAGCATTTT. Translated, it gives CATSGGQTYSNQPQHF. The full variable domain, its missing parts supplied by reference TRBV15 and TRBJ1-5, is DAMVIQNPRYQVTQFGKPVTLSCSQTLNHNVMYWYQQKSSQAPKLLFHYYDKDFNNEADTPDNFQSRRPNTSFCFLDIRSPGLGDTAMYLCATSGGQTYSNQPQHFGDGTRLSIL.

The chain combines TRBV6-5 with TRBJ2-7; D gene uncertain. CDR3 length: 12 residues. The V end was cut by 5 bases, the J end by 4 bases, with 9 bases between. In germline, CDR1 is MNHEY, CDR2 SVGAGI. In DNA form, the CDR3 reads TGTGCCAGCAGTCAGGAACGGTACGAGCAGTACTTC. Translated: CASSQERYEQYF.

V is TRBV7-9 and J is TRBJ1-1; D perhaps matches TRBD1 (5 bases). Germline-derived CDR1 and CDR2 are SEHNR and FQNEAQ (reference sequence). Trimming took off 4 bases at V and 11 bases at J, with 17 bases between the two ends. This CDR3 contains 13 residues. This CDR3 is CASSSTRAMLAFF. In DNA, the CDR3 is TGTGCCAGCAGCTCAACCAGGGCGATGTTGGCTTTCTTT.

CDR3 sequence: CASSPGVGGWDGYTF. DNA of the CDR3: TGTGCCAGCAGCCCAGGGGTAGGGGGTTGGGATGGCTACACCTTC. This chain uses TRBV9 with TRBJ1-2; tentative D call: TRBD1 (6 bases). Germline assignment: CDR1 SGDLS and CDR2 YYNGEE. The CDR3 is 15 residues long. V was shortened by 4 bases and J by 6 bases, with 19 bases between the two germline ends.

V is TRBV10-3 and J is TRBJ1-5; D perhaps matches TRBD1 (6 bases). Looked up from germline, CDR1 is ENHRY and CDR2 is SYGVKD. With 3 bases removed from V and 2 bases from J, the gap between germline ends came to 11 bases. This CDR3 comprises 15 residues. The CDR3 sequence is CAISDRGSGNQPQHF. DNA for the CDR3: TGTGCCATCAGTGACAGGGGCAGTGGCAATCAGCCCCAGCATTTT.

V is TRBV6-6 and J is TRBJ2-7; D possibly corresponds to TRBD2 (5 bases). The CDR3 length is 12 residues. V lost 2 bases and J 5 bases, leaving 7 bases between the germline ends. The V gene's germline CDR1 is MNHNY and CDR2 SVGAGI (reference sequence). The chain's CDR3 is CASSYEGNEQYF. The CDR3 region has the DNA TGTGCCAGCAGTTACGAGGGCAACGAGCAGTACTTC.

The chain couples TRBV29-1 to TRBJ1-1; D is perhaps TRBD1 (6 bases). CDR1 and CDR2 from the germline V gene are SQVTM and ANQGSEA. This CDR3 contains 12 residues. V lost 6 bases and J lost 2, with 10 bases in between. CDR3 sequence reads: CSVGQTNTEAFF. For the CDR3, the DNA is TGCAGCGTAGGACAGACTAACACTGAAGCTTTCTTT.

This clone was recorded a few times. The chain employs TRBV2 and TRBJ2-2, with D perhaps matching TRBD2 (6 bases). Germline lookup yields CDR1 SNHLY and CDR2 FYNNEI. Trimming stripped 3 bases from V and 5 bases from J, with 13 bases between. This CDR3 region has 15 residues. CDR3 bases: TGTGCCAGCAGTGAGAAGGCAGGAGGGACCGGGGAGCTGTTTTTT. This gives the protein CASSEKAGGTGELFF.

In its sample, this clone was seen a few times. This chain connects TRBV7-2 to TRBJ2-7, with 8 nucleotides matching TRBD1. Germline V gene sequence: CDR1 SGHTA, CDR2 FQGNSA. The J segment lost 1 base and the V segment lost 5 bases, leaving 7 bases of the junction unmatched. The CDR3 consists of 15 residues. The CDR3 loop is CASSVDRGVSYEQYF. The CDR3 nucleotides read TGTGCCAGCAGCGTAGACAGGGGAGTGTCCTACGAGCAGTACTTC.

The genes are TRBV7-9 and TRBJ2-2; 7 bases line up with TRBD1. This CDR3 comprises 15 residues. Germline CDR1 and CDR2: SEHNR and FQNEAQ (reference sequence). The trim removed 6 bases at V and 7 bases at J, leaving 11 bases unmatched. Here the CDR3 reads CASRPQRGQGGELFF. CDR3 bases: TGTGCCAGCAGACCCCAGAGGGGGCAAGGCGGGGAGCTGTTTTTT.

This chain joins TRBV15 and TRBJ2-1; 9 nucleotides line up with TRBD1. Germline V gene sequence: CDR1 LNHNV, CDR2 YYDKDF (reference sequence). V trimming: 0 bases; J trimming: 6 bases; junction bases outside the gene matches: 9. This CDR3 has 17 residues. The DNA of the CDR3 is TGTGCCACCAGCAGAGATAAAAGGGACAGGGTGGGCAATGAGCAGTTCTTC. Encoded protein: CATSRDKRDRVGNEQFF.

The J gene is TRBJ1-1, the V gene TRBV6-5; no firm D call. Trimming left V 2 bases short and J 0 bases short, with 4 bases between. CDR3 length: 13 amino acids. The germline gives CDR1 MNHEY, CDR2 SVGAGI. In DNA form, the CDR3 reads TGTGCCAGCAGTTACAGCTTGAACACTGAAGCTTTCTTT. Translation gives CASSYSLNTEAFF.

This chain connects TRBV7-9 to TRBJ1-4, with 7 bases matching TRBD1. The CDR3 is 15 amino acids. The V gene's germline CDR1 is SEHNR and CDR2 FQNEAQ (reference sequence). V was clipped by 3 bases and J by 7 bases; unmatched bases: 8. The CDR3 region has the DNA TGTGCCAGCAGCTTCGGGGCACAGGGGTTTGAAAAACTGTTTTTT. This gives the protein CASSFGAQGFEKLFF.

This clone was detected a few times. This chain joins TRBV4-3 and TRBJ2-5; 12 bases fit TRBD2. J lost 1 base, V lost 0 bases, and 0 bases had no gene match. Germline V gene sequence: CDR1 LGHNA, CDR2 YSLEER. The CDR3 totals 16 residues. The CDR3 DNA is TGCGCCAGCAGCCAAGAACTAGCGGGGGGCCAAGAGACCCAGTACTTC. Protein sequence: CASSQELAGGQETQYF.

A single count supports this clone. The chain joins TRBV30 to TRBJ2-1; 8 nucleotides align to TRBD2. The CDR3 loop spans 13 amino acids. J lost 8 bases, V lost 2 bases, and 5 bases had no gene match. From germline, CDR1 is GTSNPN and CDR2 SVGIG (reference sequence). The CDR3 coding sequence is TGTGCCTGGAGTCTAACGGGGGGGGATGAGCAGTTCTTC. This codes for CAWSLTGGDEQFF. Full variable domain (remainder filled in from reference TRBV30 and TRBJ2-1): SQTIHQWPATLVQPVGSPLSLECTVEGTSNPNLYWYRQAAGRGLQLLFYSVGIGQISSEVPQNLSASRPQDRQFILSSKKLLLSDSGFYLCAWSLTGGDEQFFGPGTRLTVL.

The rearrangement links TRBV2 to TRBJ2-1; 8 bases align to TRBD1. J lost 4 bases, V lost 7 bases, and 6 bases had no gene match. Germline assignment: CDR1 SNHLY and CDR2 FYNNEI. CDR3 length: 14 amino acids. CDR3 DNA sequence: TGTGCCAGCACCCTGGACAGGGTATACAATGAGCAGTTCTTC. It translates to CASTLDRVYNEQFF.